Listed below are T cell receptor beta chains from one sample, sequenced in a study of blood T cells in healthy people across ages. Via MiXCR, TCRdb re-called the 5' RACE reads, giving one row per CDR3 protein. The data show about 500,000 distinct CDR3 sequences, less than 25% seen once. This sample was also put to use in a study of T cells of mothers and their children.

Sample: blood. The receptors come from a boy aged 10-17 years in good health. Both conserved end residues are part of each CDR3.

CASSLGQGGLAAYQETQYF	19	TRBV5-6
CSALKQDSEGYTF	13	TRBV20-1
CSARVEGSGQETQCF	15	TRBV20-1
CASSMQDLSTDTQYF	15	TRBV19
CASSLGLLAAQETQYF	16	TRBV12-3/TRBV12-4
CASSYSIQMNEKLFF	15	TRBV6-5
CASSVAGTGGHEQYF	15	TRBV9
CASRSPGPDFDEQYF	15	TRBV7-9
CASSPPLGTEQFF	13	TRBV3-1
CASNDPRETQYF	12	TRBV9
CASSGGGPSYEQYF	14	TRBV12-3/TRBV12-4
CASSGRNYGYTF	12	TRBV2
CASSYSTGTGEQYF	14	TRBV6-5
CSVGVGNDLVDTQYF	15	TRBV29-1
CASGFLAPHRDRHYEQYF	18	TRBV12-5
CASRPGLAVYEQFF	14	TRBV28
CASRMEITLTDTQYF	15	TRBV2
CSVEVRDRGLGEQYF	15	TRBV29-1
CASSLELTAACEKLFF	16	TRBV7-3
CASSQDRRESGAYF	14	TRBV4-2
CASREGTGIYGYTF	14	TRBV28
CASSSLRTEAFF	12	TRBV7-9
CATSSDKAGPSTDTQYF	17	TRBV15
CASSPYPSGPLRTYEQYF	18	TRBV5-6
CASSQDRGYGYTF	13	TRBV4-3
CASSQEVSRVEGTEAFF	17	TRBV4-3
CASSILAGGRETQYF	15	TRBV7-2
CASSDPGQQLYEQYF	15	TRBV25-1
CASSLALTSHEQYF	14	TRBV28
CASSMGDRGPSPLHF	15	TRBV19
CAGSSKTGPGELFF	14	TRBV6-5
CASSWGLGETQYF	13	TRBV28
CASSERDSPNYGYTF	15	TRBV7-9
CASIGRGFTEAFF	13	TRBV6-2/TRBV6-3
CSAGQIDTQYF	11	TRBV20-1
CSVVPQGRQETQYF	14	TRBV29-1
CASSHQEGNTIYF	13	TRBV5-5
CASSLSPDRGLYGYTF	16	TRBV28
CASSLEREGDGYTF	14	TRBV5-1
CASSLSEGHTGELFF	15	TRBV9
CATSRDRGSGNTIYF	15	TRBV15
CASSLTGLSEQYF	13	TRBV5-1